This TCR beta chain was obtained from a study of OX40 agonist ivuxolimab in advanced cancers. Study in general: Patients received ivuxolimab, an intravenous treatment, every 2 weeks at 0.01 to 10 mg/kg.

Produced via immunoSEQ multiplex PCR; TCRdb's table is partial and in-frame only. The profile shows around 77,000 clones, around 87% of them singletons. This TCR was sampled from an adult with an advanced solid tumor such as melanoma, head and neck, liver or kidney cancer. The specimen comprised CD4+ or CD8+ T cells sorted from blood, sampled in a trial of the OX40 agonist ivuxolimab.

The CDR3 sequence is CASSLPATNEQFF. CDR3 coding DNA: TGTGCCAGCAGCTTGCCCGCCACCAATGAGCAGTTCTTC. The chain recombines TRBV5-6 with TRBJ2-1, with unresolved D. This CDR3 is 13 amino acids long. V gave up 1 base and J gave up 6 bases, with 8 bases separating them. Germline values: CDR1 SGHDT, CDR2 YYEEEE.